Below, 28 T cell receptor beta chains from the same sample are listed, as sequenced in a study of blood T cell repertoires in COVID-19. Generated by immunoSEQ multiplex PCR, the TCRdb table keeps only in-frame clones and is missing some. Among 250,000 to 400,000 clones listed, almost 90% were seen once. Sequencing used peripheral blood. The receptors stem from a woman aged 25 to 39 with COVID-19, enrolled during active disease.

The J gene is TRBJ1-1, the V gene TRBV6-5; no clear D. The CDR3 length is 13 residues. The germline gives CDR1 MNHEY, CDR2 SVGAGI. The ends were cut back, 4 bases at V and 3 bases at J, with 9 bases in the middle. This CDR3 is CASSSGKYTEAFF. The CDR3 DNA reads as TGTGCCAGCAGTTCGGGTAAATACACTGAAGCTTTCTTT.

The chain couples TRBV11-2 to TRBJ2-1, with 8 nucleotides matching TRBD2. Germline CDR1 SGHAT, CDR2 FQNNGV. The CDR3 has 15 residues. The ends lost 1 base at V and 2 bases at J; junction bases unmatched: 1. The chain's CDR3 is CASSLAGGAYNEQFF. CDR3 bases: TGTGCCAGCAGCTTAGCGGGAGGGGCCTACAATGAGCAGTTCTTC. Complete variable domain (other parts from reference TRBV11-2 and TRBJ2-1): EAGVAQSPRYKIIEKRQSVAFWCNPISGHATLYWYQQILGQGPKLLIQFQNNGVVDDSQLPKDRFSAERLKGVDSTLKIQPAKLEDSAVYLCASSLAGGAYNEQFFGPGTRLTVL.

V and J are TRBV4-1 and TRBJ1-2; TRBD1 might be the D (6 bases). The CDR3 covers 15 residues. V dropped 3 bases and J dropped 2 bases, with 13 bases sitting between them. Germline lookup yields CDR1 MGHRA and CDR2 YSYEKL. The CDR3 DNA follows: TGCGCCAGCAGCCAGGGCGGACAGACAAACTATGGCTACACCTTC. As protein: CASSQGGQTNYGYTF.

J is TRBJ2-1 and V is TRBV28; maybe TRBD2 (6 bases). There are 15 residues in the CDR3. The germline CDR1 and CDR2 sequences are MDHEN and SYDVKM. V lost 3 bases, J lost 10 bases, and 19 bases lay in between. The CDR3 region has the DNA TGTGCCAGCAGTTTGAGAAGACTAGGCACTAAAGAGCAGTTCTTC. As protein: CASSLRRLGTKEQFF.

This chain links TRBV3-1 (or the pseudogene TRBV3-2) with TRBJ2-2, with 7 bases matching TRBD1. This CDR3 contains 13 residues. J was trimmed by 6 bases and V by 6 bases; bases with no gene match: 4. Germline values: CDR1 LGHDT, CDR2 YNNKEL (reference sequence). CDR3 protein: CASRSTGAGELFF. In DNA, the CDR3 is TGTGCCAGCAGGAGTACAGGGGCCGGGGAGCTGTTTTTT.

This sequence joins TRBV6-1 and TRBJ2-2; D remains unclear. The length of the CDR3 is 15 residues. Germline loops: CDR1 MNHNS, CDR2 SASEGT. Deletions cut 1 base from V and 6 bases from J, with 12 bases between. CDR3 protein: CASSEDPIFPGELFF. CDR3 bases: TGTGCCAGCAGTGAAGATCCCATTTTCCCCGGGGAGCTGTTTTTT.

This chain uses TRBV20-1 with TRBJ1-2; D is ambiguous. Trimming took off 3 bases at V and 4 bases at J, with 12 bases between the two ends. CDR1 and CDR2 from the germline V gene are DFQATT and SNEGSKA (reference sequence). This CDR3 region has 13 residues. The CDR3 loop reads CSASFGEGYGYTF. In DNA, the CDR3 is TGCAGTGCTAGTTTTGGGGAGGGCTATGGCTACACCTTC.

There are a few counts of this clone. The chain recombines TRBV29-1 with TRBJ2-3, with TRBD2 identical over 16 bases. The germline CDR1 and CDR2 sequences are SQVTM and ANQGSEA. With 3 bases clipped from V and 1 base from J, the junction kept 4 bases outside the gene matches. The CDR3 is 17 amino acids. The DNA for the CDR3 is TGCAGCGTTGACGGGACTAGCGGGAGGGCCGGCACAGATACGCAGTATTTT. This gives the protein CSVDGTSGRAGTDTQYF.

The genes are TRBV5-1 and TRBJ2-2; D not resolved. The CDR3 has 13 amino acids. Trimming took 1 base from V and 6 from J, leaving 7 bases between them. Germline assignment: CDR1 SGHRS and CDR2 YFSETQ. CDR3 DNA: TGCGCCAGCAGCTTGAGACAATCCGGGGAGCTGTTTTTT. Protein product: CASSLRQSGELFF.

This clone was observed a few times. The rearrangement uses TRBV30 and TRBJ1-2; D is ambiguous. CDR3 length equals 12 residues. The germline gives CDR1 GTSNPN, CDR2 SVGIG (reference sequence). Trimming shortened V by 4 bases and J by 4 bases, and 10 bases separated the two germline ends. CDR3: CAWNLNIYGYTF. The CDR3 DNA is TGTGCCTGGAATCTTAACATCTATGGCTACACCTTC. Based on the CDR3 plus reference TRBV30 and TRBJ1-2, the full variable domain is SQTIHQWPATLVQPVGSPLSLECTVEGTSNPNLYWYRQAAGRGLQLLFYSVGIGQISSEVPQNLSASRPQDRQFILSSKKLLLSDSGFYLCAWNLNIYGYTFGSGTRLTVV.

The chain uses TRBV21-1 and TRBJ1-2; TRBD1, the table's D call, was not compared with the DNA. TRBV21-1 is listed as a pseudogene. This CDR3 has 16 residues. The DNA for the CDR3 is TGTGCCAGCAGCAAAGCGCTCCGGCAGGGGGCGGGTGGCTACACCTTC. This codes for CASSKALRQGAGGYTF.

This clone is a singleton in its sample. The rearrangement links TRBV3-1 (or the pseudogene TRBV3-2) to TRBJ2-5; 12 nucleotides match TRBD2. V dropped 6 bases and J dropped 4; count of bases not matched to a gene: 6. The CDR3 has 15 residues. Germline loops: CDR1 LGHDT, CDR2 YNNKEL (reference sequence). CDR3 sequence: CASRLAGGPRETQYF. The CDR3 DNA reads TGTGCCAGCAGACTAGCGGGAGGCCCTCGAGAGACCCAGTACTTC.

The rearrangement uses TRBV4-2 and TRBJ1-1, with unresolved D. CDR3 length equals 15 residues. Trimming cost V 8 bases and J 5 bases, with 21 bases left between them. Germline CDR1 is LGHNA and CDR2 is YNFKEQ. The CDR3 DNA is TGTGCCAGCGAATCCTTCCGAGGATTAAGGACTGAAGCTTTCTTT. This sequence encodes CASESFRGLRTEAFF.

The genes are TRBV25-1 and TRBJ1-6; D may be TRBD1 (6 bases). In germline, CDR1 is MGHDK, CDR2 SYGVNS. This CDR3 has 16 amino acids. Trimming stripped 1 base from V and 5 bases from J, with 12 bases between. CDR3 loop: CASSESGGWNNSPLHF. Written as DNA, the CDR3 is TGTGCCAGCAGTGAATCGGGGGGCTGGAATAATTCACCCCTCCACTTT. The whole variable domain, remainder taken from reference TRBV25-1 and TRBJ1-6, is EADIYQTPRYLVIGTGKKITLECSQTMGHDKMYWYQQDPGMELHLIHYSYGVNSTEKGDLSSESTVSRIRTEHFPLTLESARPSHTSQYLCASSESGGWNNSPLHFGNGTRLTVT.

The rearrangement uses TRBV19 and TRBJ1-2; unclear D gene. Germline-derived CDR1 and CDR2 are LNHDA and SQIVND (reference sequence). The CDR3 runs 15 residues. V was clipped by 3 bases and J by 4 bases, with 15 bases between them. The CDR3 region is CASSMWYTEGYGYTF. For the CDR3, the DNA is TGTGCCAGTAGTATGTGGTACACAGAGGGCTATGGCTACACCTTC. The complete variable domain, with remaining parts taken from reference TRBV19 and TRBJ1-2, reads DGGITQSPKYLFRKEGQNVTLSCEQNLNHDAMYWYRQDPGQGLRLIYYSQIVNDFQKGDIAEGYSVSREKKESFPLTVTSAQKNPTAFYLCASSMWYTEGYGYTFGSGTRLTVV.

This clone was seen a single time. The chain's CDR3 is CATRGRGIGTGGNNEQFF. CDR3 nucleotide sequence: TGTGCCACCAGAGGGAGGGGAATCGGGACAGGGGGGAACAATGAGCAGTTCTTC. The chain has TRBV24-1 and TRBJ2-1, with 11 bases matching TRBD1. After removal of 7 bases from V and 5 bases from J, the junction contained 15 bases not matched to a gene. The CDR3 extends over 18 amino acids. Germline V gene sequence: CDR1 KGHDR, CDR2 SFDVKD.

The chain combines TRBV27 with TRBJ1-5, with 8 nucleotides matching TRBD1. CDR3 length: 15 amino acids. The ends lost 5 bases at V and 11 bases at J; junction bases unmatched: 14. Germline values: CDR1 MNHEY, CDR2 SMNVEV (reference sequence). DNA of the CDR3: TGTGCCAGCAGTGGAACCGGGACAGGCGCTGGGGCCCAGCATTTT. Translating it yields CASSGTGTGAGAQHF.

This clone was seen a few times. V gene TRBV18 combines with J gene TRBJ1-3; 7 bases match TRBD1. Germline CDR1 and CDR2: KGHSH and LQKENI. Trimming took 3 bases from V and 0 from J; bases not matched to a gene: 5. CDR3 length equals 16 residues. The CDR3 reads CASSPDRTSSGNTIYF. The CDR3 bases are TGTGCCAGCTCACCGGACAGGACGAGCTCTGGAAACACCATATATTTT.

The chain has TRBV6-1 and TRBJ1-2; D unclear. Germline CDR1 and CDR2: MNHNS and SASEGT. This CDR3 region has 15 residues. Trimming cost V 1 base and J 4 bases, with 13 bases left between them. CDR3 protein: CASSEGGRSSYGYTF. CDR3 sequence (DNA): TGTGCCAGCAGTGAAGGAGGAAGGAGTAGCTATGGCTACACCTTC.

This sequence joins TRBV29-1 and TRBJ1-4, with a possible D match to TRBD1 (5 bases). This CDR3 is 12 amino acids long. Per germline, CDR1 SQVTM and CDR2 ANQGSEA. Trimming took off 7 bases at V and 6 bases at J, with 12 bases between the two ends. The CDR3 protein is CSARDSYEKLFF. CDR3 DNA sequence: TGCAGCGCCCGGGACTCGTATGAAAAACTGTTTTTT.

The rearrangement uses TRBV11-2 and TRBJ2-1; 11 nucleotides line up with TRBD2. Losses at the gene ends were 5 bases for V and 3 bases for J; bases not matched to a gene: 9. Germline-derived CDR1 and CDR2 are SGHAT and FQNNGV. There are 17 residues in the CDR3. The CDR3 protein is CASSDLAGGPIYNEQFF. CDR3 DNA sequence: TGTGCCAGCAGCGACCTAGCGGGAGGCCCCATCTACAATGAGCAGTTCTTC.

The chain's CDR3 is CSVPDREDYGYTF. DNA of the CDR3: TGCAGCGTACCTGACAGGGAAGACTATGGCTACACCTTC. The chain links TRBV29-1 to TRBJ1-2; 7 bases map to TRBD1. The germline V gene encodes CDR1 SQVTM and CDR2 ANQGSEA. J was trimmed by 3 bases and V by 6 bases; bases with no gene match: 7. This CDR3 is built from 13 residues.

For the CDR3, the DNA is TGTGCCAGCAGCCAAGACCTGATTGGACTAGCGGGTATCTTCACAGATACGCAGTATTTT. Translation: CASSQDLIGLAGIFTDTQYF. V usage is TRBV14 and J usage is TRBJ2-3; 11 bases fit TRBD2. This CDR3 comprises 20 residues. Germline assignment: CDR1 SGHDN and CDR2 FVKESK. V shed 0 bases, J shed 2 bases, and the junction held 13 bases outside the gene matches.

The chain uses TRBV5-1 and TRBJ1-5, with TRBD1 identical over 12 bases. Germline V gives CDR1 SGHRS, CDR2 YFSETQ. The CDR3 length is 15 residues. V lost 5 bases, J lost 4 bases, and 4 bases stayed unmatched. The CDR3 reads CASRSGQGANQPQHF. CDR3 DNA sequence: TGCGCCAGCAGATCGGGACAGGGGGCGAATCAGCCCCAGCATTTT.

This chain connects TRBV5-1 to TRBJ1-2, with D uncertain. Deletions cut 0 bases from V and 1 base from J, with 7 bases between. Looked up from germline, CDR1 is SGHRS and CDR2 is YFSETQ. The CDR3 is 14 residues long. CDR3 sequence reads: CASSLDSLNYGYTF. As DNA, the CDR3 is TGCGCCAGCAGCTTGGACAGTCTTAACTATGGCTACACCTTC.

The rearrangement joins TRBV5-1 to TRBJ1-2; the D gene is possibly TRBD1 (6 bases). Germline V gives CDR1 SGHRS, CDR2 YFSETQ. Trimming removed 4 bases from V and 2 bases from J, with 12 bases in between. The CDR3 contains 14 residues. This chain's CDR3 is CASSLGATNYGYTF. In DNA, the CDR3 is TGCGCCAGCAGCCTGGGGGCTACCAACTATGGCTACACCTTC.

The chain is built from TRBV27 and TRBJ1-1; D possibly corresponds to TRBD1 (5 bases). Germline V lookup: CDR1 MNHEY, CDR2 SMNVEV (reference sequence). V lost 3 bases, J lost 5 bases, and 16 bases lay in between. CDR3 length: 15 amino acids. In DNA, the CDR3 is TGTGCCAGCAGTTTCGGTCCGGGGGTGAGGACTGAAGCTTTCTTT. Translating it yields CASSFGPGVRTEAFF.

The chain uses TRBV29-1 and TRBJ2-3; TRBD2 is a possible D gene (6 bases). The CDR3 is 13 amino acids. Germline V gene sequence: CDR1 SQVTM, CDR2 ANQGSEA. V was trimmed by 7 bases and J by 6 bases, leaving 17 bases between them. The CDR3 loop is CSGKWRAGDTQYF. The CDR3 DNA sequence: TGCAGCGGCAAATGGCGGGCGGGGGATACGCAGTATTTT.